This T cell receptor (beta chain) was obtained from a study of human T cells and chemical hapten exposure. Unique molecular identifiers were attached to individual cDNA molecules during library preparation. Original processing notes: Samples ranged from about 23,224 to 690,600 TCRs, with a median of approximately 90,000. MiXCR, applied by TCRdb to the 5' RACE reads, yields one record per CDR3 protein. The V and J calls were not made by the authors but by TCRdb's processing. The table records about 80,000 distinct CDR3 sequences, roughly 7.7% of them present only once. The authors' total RNA extraction used unfractionated whole blood. The V gene end was trimmed by 1 base and the J gene end by 7 bases; junction bases not matched to a gene: 8. The CDR3 length is 16 residues. Germline CDR1 and CDR2: MNHEY and SMNVEV (reference sequence).

The J gene is TRBJ2-2, the V gene TRBV27, with TRBD2 identical over 8 bases. The receptor was derived from a male donor in good health. CDR3 nucleotide sequence: TGTGCCAGCAGTTTATATGCGGGAGGTGGTGGCGGGGAGCTGTTTTTT. Encoded protein: CASSLYAGGGGGELFF.